The 22 T cell receptor beta chains in this list originate from one sample, sequenced in a study of vaccination effects on CD4 cells after COVID-19. Sequencing in the ViraFEST assay came after antigen-specific CD4+ T cells had been expanded with viral peptide pools, which were used to stimulate PBMC. Once cultured for 10 days, the cells underwent separation to obtain CD4+ T cells. According to the study, vaccine recipients showed no prior SARS-CoV-2 infection and negative nucleocapsid antibodies. Their cognate antigens are unknown. The table came from immunoSEQ multiplex PCR; TCRdb's copy has only in-frame clones and leaves some out. The sample contains around 21,000 clones, about 63% of which appear only once. This material consisted of CD4+ T cells from PBMCs cultured with HCoV-NL63 spike peptides, taken before COVID-19 vaccination. Source of these receptors: a human donor who received a COVID-19 vaccine.

The chain links TRBV30 to TRBJ2-7, with a weak D call TRBD1 (6 bases). The CDR3 spans 15 residues. V dropped 2 bases and J dropped 0 bases, with 14 bases sitting between them. The germline V gene has CDR1 GTSNPN and CDR2 SVGIG (reference sequence). DNA of the CDR3: TGTGCCTGGAGTTCCCGTGGCAGGGGCTCCTACGAGCAGTACTTC. Its translation is CAWSSRGRGSYEQYF. The full variable domain, completed using reference TRBV30 and TRBJ2-7, is SQTIHQWPATLVQPVGSPLSLECTVEGTSNPNLYWYRQAAGRGLQLLFYSVGIGQISSEVPQNLSASRPQDRQFILSSKKLLLSDSGFYLCAWSSRGRGSYEQYFGPGTRLTVT.

The J gene is TRBJ1-6, the V gene TRBV5-4; no reliable D call. Trimming took off 7 bases at V and 10 bases at J, with 15 bases between the two ends. The germline CDR1 and CDR2 sequences are SGHNT and YYREEE (reference sequence). This CDR3 region has 13 residues. The CDR3 nucleotides are TGTGCCAGCCGCGAGGAGGGTGGCTCACCCCTCCACTTT. It specifies CASREEGGSPLHF.

The CDR3 region is CAISRTGGGDSPLHF. In nucleotides, the CDR3 is TGTGCCATCAGTCGAACCGGTGGAGGAGATTCACCCCTCCACTTT. This chain uses TRBV10-3 with TRBJ1-6; D ambiguous. The germline V gene encodes CDR1 ENHRY and CDR2 SYGVKD. V gave up 5 bases and J gave up 8 bases, with 16 bases separating them. This CDR3 is built from 15 residues.

The rearrangement joins TRBV27 to TRBJ2-1, with TRBD2 matching 10 bases. This CDR3 is built from 16 residues. Unmatched junction bases numbered 3, after V lost 2 bases and J lost 2 bases. Germline CDR1 and CDR2: MNHEY and SMNVEV (reference sequence). The CDR3 reads CASSLKSGRAYNEQFF. The CDR3 DNA reads TGTGCCAGCAGTTTAAAGAGCGGGAGGGCCTACAATGAGCAGTTCTTC.

The table lists this clone with a count of one. The chain links TRBV29-1 to TRBJ1-1; no firm D call. Germline V gene sequence: CDR1 SQVTM, CDR2 ANQGSEA. The CDR3 sequence is 14 residues long. V gave up 5 bases and J gave up 1 base, with 14 bases separating them. DNA of the CDR3: TGCAGCGTTTCCTCCGGGTCTAGGAACACTGAAGCTTTCTTT. Translating it yields CSVSSGSRNTEAFF.

J is TRBJ1-6 and V is TRBV7-9; maybe TRBD1 (6 bases). This CDR3 has 17 residues. Germline CDR1 SEHNR, CDR2 FQNEAQ (reference sequence). Trimming removed 3 bases from V and 7 bases from J, with 19 bases in between. The chain's CDR3 is CASSLYTREQGNSPLHF. The CDR3 DNA reads TGTGCCAGCAGCTTGTATACCCGGGAACAGGGAAATTCACCCCTCCACTTT. Together with reference TRBV7-9 and TRBJ1-6, the CDR3 gives the full variable domain: DTGVSQNPRHKITKRGQNVTFRCDPISEHNRLYWYRQTLGQGPEFLTYFQNEAQLEKSRLLSDRFSAERPKGSFSTLEIQRTEQGDSAMYLCASSLYTREQGNSPLHFGNGTRLTVT.

The chain combines TRBV21-1 with TRBJ2-7; TRBD1 is taken as the D call from the table, unchecked against the DNA. TRBV21-1 is tagged as a pseudogene. The CDR3 runs 15 residues. The CDR3 spells CASSARDRGYYEQYF. In DNA form, the CDR3 reads TGTGCCAGCAGCGCCCGGGACAGGGGGTACTACGAGCAGTACTTC.

This clone appeared a few times. This chain connects TRBV5-7 to TRBJ2-3; 11 nucleotides line up with TRBD2. TRBV5-7 is assigned to the ORF class and has an uncertain function. The CDR3 is made up of 15 amino acids. The ends lost 7 bases at V and 3 bases at J; junction bases unmatched: 7. The CDR3 here is CASGTTSGVTDTQYF. CDR3 bases: TGTGCCAGCGGAACGACTAGCGGGGTAACAGATACGCAGTATTTT.

V usage is TRBV5-1 and J usage is TRBJ2-2; possible D gene TRBD1, 5 bases. V lost 3 bases, J lost 9 bases, and 12 bases lay in between. The CDR3 runs 13 residues. The V gene's germline CDR1 is SGHRS and CDR2 YFSETQ. The CDR3 nucleotides read TGCGCCAGCAGCTCCTCAGGGTCGAGGGAGCTGTTTTTT. This codes for CASSSSGSRELFF.

The V gene is TRBV5-1, the J gene TRBJ2-3, with 9 bases lining up with TRBD2. Unmatched junction bases numbered 2, after V lost 0 bases and J lost 0 bases. The germline gives CDR1 SGHRS, CDR2 YFSETQ. The CDR3 is 16 amino acids. The CDR3 is CASSLGLAESTDTQYF. As DNA, the CDR3 is TGCGCCAGCAGCTTGGGACTAGCGGAGAGCACAGATACGCAGTATTTT. Together with reference TRBV5-1 and TRBJ2-3, the CDR3 gives the full variable domain: KAGVTQTPRYLIKTRGQQVTLSCSPISGHRSVSWYQQTPGQGLQFLFEYFSETQRNKGNFPGRFSGRQFSNSRSEMNVSTLELGDSALYLCASSLGLAESTDTQYFGPGTRLTVL.

This clone was found a few times. V is TRBV4-1 and J is TRBJ2-2; a weak D match, TRBD2 (5 bases). Trimming stripped 4 bases from V and 2 bases from J, with 14 bases between. Germline CDR1 is MGHRA and CDR2 is YSYEKL. The CDR3 extends over 16 amino acids. The CDR3, as DNA: TGCGCCAGCAGCCGAAGGACTTCCCCCAACACCGGGGAGCTGTTTTTT. It encodes CASSRRTSPNTGELFF.

This clone occurred a few times. The J gene is TRBJ2-7, the V gene TRBV6-1; D is unresolved. The V end lost 0 bases, the J end lost 2 bases, and 8 bases lay between the germline ends. This CDR3 is 14 amino acids long. In germline, CDR1 is MNHNS, CDR2 SASEGT. CDR3 DNA: TGTGCCAGCAGTGAAGCGGCCAGTACCTACGAGCAGTACTTC. It codes for CASSEAASTYEQYF.

The genes are TRBV9 and TRBJ1-2; D is ambiguous. The germline gives CDR1 SGDLS, CDR2 YYNGEE. The CDR3 runs 16 residues. Trimming took off 2 bases at V and 2 bases at J, with 16 bases between the two ends. CDR3: CASSVMPIGSNYGYTF. The CDR3 DNA reads as TGTGCCAGCAGCGTGATGCCCATTGGGTCCAACTATGGCTACACCTTC. Drawing the rest from reference TRBV9 and TRBJ1-2, the complete variable domain is DSGVTQTPKHLITATGQRVTLRCSPRSGDLSVYWYQQSLDQGLQFLIQYYNGEERAKGNILERFSAQQFPDLHSELNLSSLELGDSALYFCASSVMPIGSNYGYTFGSGTRLTVV.

This clone has only one observation. V is TRBV19 and J is TRBJ1-5; a possible D gene is TRBD1 (6 bases). V gave up 5 bases and J gave up 0 bases, with 11 bases separating them. Germline V gene sequence: CDR1 LNHDA, CDR2 SQIVND (reference sequence). The CDR3 totals 15 residues. The CDR3 sequence is CASSGQLYSNQPQHF. In DNA form, the CDR3 reads TGTGCCAGTAGTGGACAGCTCTATAGCAATCAGCCCCAGCATTTT.

CDR3: CASSERQGLYGYTF. DNA for the CDR3: TGTGCCAGCAGTGAACGACAGGGCCTATATGGCTACACCTTC. This chain links TRBV25-1 with TRBJ1-2; 7 bases agree with TRBD1. The CDR3 totals 14 residues. V was pared by 2 bases and J by 5 bases, with 5 bases of the junction left unmatched. Germline loops: CDR1 MGHDK, CDR2 SYGVNS.

This clone was picked up one time. The rearrangement links TRBV3-1 (or the pseudogene TRBV3-2) to TRBJ1-1; 10 nucleotides line up with TRBD1. The CDR3 is made up of 14 amino acids. V lost 0 bases and J lost 9; bases outside the gene matches: 4. The germline CDR1 and CDR2 sequences are LGHDT and YNNKEL (reference sequence). This chain's CDR3 is CASSQDAGQGKAFF. CDR3 sequence (DNA): TGTGCCAGCAGCCAAGACGCGGGACAGGGGAAAGCTTTCTTT.

This chain connects TRBV7-6 to TRBJ2-2; 9 positions match TRBD2. Germline V CDR1 and CDR2: SGHVS, FNYEAQ. The CDR3 is made up of 16 amino acids. V lost 2 bases and J lost 7; bases outside the gene matches: 8. CDR3 bases: TGTGCCAGCAGCTTAATGAGCGGGGGGAACGTCGGGGAGCTGTTTTTT. This encodes CASSLMSGGNVGELFF.

This clone has a handful of counts. This chain uses TRBV29-1 with TRBJ1-1; no reliable D call. Germline V CDR1 and CDR2: SQVTM, ANQGSEA. The germline V and J ends were trimmed by 7 bases and 0 bases, with 9 bases remaining between them. There are 12 residues in the CDR3. DNA for the CDR3: TGCAGCGCCTTGGGGTTGAACACTGAAGCTTTCTTT. Encoded protein: CSALGLNTEAFF. The full variable domain, with the rest looked up from reference TRBV29-1 and TRBJ1-1, is SAVISQKPSRDICQRGTSLTIQCQVDSQVTMMFWYRQQPGQSLTLIATANQGSEATYESGFVIDKFPISRPNLTFSTLTVSNMSPEDSSIYLCSALGLNTEAFFGQGTRLTVV.

This chain joins TRBV10-1 and TRBJ2-2; no clear D gene. Germline CDR1 is WNHNN and CDR2 is SYGVQD (reference sequence). With 8 bases removed from V and 6 bases from J, the gap between germline ends came to 10 bases. This CDR3 has 12 residues. CDR3 amino acids: CASGKDPGELFF. The CDR3 DNA is TGCGCCAGCGGCAAAGACCCCGGGGAGCTGTTTTTT.

This chain links TRBV6-5 with TRBJ2-3; D is unclear. Germline V gene data show CDR1 as MNHEY and CDR2 as SVGAGI. Trimming left V 3 bases short and J 8 bases short, with 12 bases between. The CDR3 has 13 amino acids. The CDR3 sequence: CASSYDGLGTQYF. CDR3 in DNA: TGTGCCAGCAGTTATGATGGGTTAGGTACGCAGTATTTT.

This clone was seen a few times. At one boundary the junction diverges from the germline segment, which might be a read error. The rearrangement uses TRBV19 and TRBJ1-2; D unresolved. Germline assignment: CDR1 LNHDA and CDR2 SQIVND (reference sequence). The CDR3 sequence is 8 residues long. CDR3 sequence (DNA): TGTGCCAGTACCTCGATAGACTTC. It is translated as CASTSIDF.

V usage is TRBV24-1 and J usage is TRBJ2-5; no reliable D call. Between the trimmed V and J ends, which lost 4 bases and 0 bases, there was a span of 11 bases. This CDR3 has 15 residues. Germline values: CDR1 KGHDR, CDR2 SFDVKD. The CDR3 region has the DNA TGTGCCACCAGTGACGGTGACAATTACCAAGAGACCCAGTACTTC. Its protein is CATSDGDNYQETQYF.